These 13 T cell receptor beta chains share one sample of origin, sequenced in a study of post-analysis software for immune sequencing data. Points from the study as a whole: Patients carried five TRBV segments more frequently than controls did, and TRBV5-6, TRBV5-1 and TRBV20-1 were among them.

No antigen is known for these receptors. cDNA libraries for TCR beta contained unique molecular identifiers. TCRdb redid the calling of the PCR reads with MiXCR, one entry per CDR3 protein. The sample holds 600,000 to 750,000 distinct CDR3 sequences; approximately 59% are singletons and the top ten take 11%. Input material: blood. The receptors stem from a girl under 10 years old with multiple sclerosis.

Turning to this clonotype: This is likely a read error, given that the CDR3 carries no conserved phenylalanine or tryptophan at its end. V and J are TRBV13 and TRBJ2-1; D is ambiguous. The germline CDR1 and CDR2 sequences are PRHDT and FYEKMQ (reference sequence). The CDR3 loop spans 13 amino acids. The V end lost 8 bases, the J end lost 5 bases, and 13 bases lay between the germline ends. This CDR3 reads CASRNTWDNEQFV. The CDR3 DNA is TGTGCCAGCCGCAACACTTGGGACAATGAGCAGTTCGTC.

The V gene is TRBV12-3 or TRBV12-4, the J gene TRBJ2-3, with 8 bases that match TRBD2. The CDR3 sequence is 16 residues long. With V trimmed by 7 bases and J by 2 bases, 11 bases remained unmatched. The CDR3 coding sequence is TGTGCCAGCATCGGGGGTAGCGGGAACACCACAGATACGCAGTATTTT. It specifies CASIGGSGNTTDTQYF.

The chain joins TRBV9 to TRBJ2-3; 11 bases fit TRBD2. The length of the CDR3 is 16 residues. CDR1 and CDR2 from the germline V gene are SGDLS and YYNGEE. The V gene end was trimmed by 3 bases and the J gene end by 10 bases; junction bases not matched to a gene: 13. Written as DNA, the CDR3 is TGTGCCAGCAGCGCCAGACTAGCGGGGCCTCCGTGGGCGCAGTATTTT. Its protein is CASSARLAGPPWAQYF.

CDR3: CASSRGGAYNEQYF. In nucleotides, the CDR3 is TGTGCCAGCAGCCGCGGGGGGGCTTACAATGAGCAGTACTTC. The chain combines TRBV7-6 with TRBJ2-5; 9 bases align to TRBD2. Losses at the gene ends were 5 bases for V and 11 bases for J; bases not matched to a gene: 12. CDR3 length equals 14 residues. The germline gives CDR1 SGHVS, CDR2 FNYEAQ.

In its sample, this clonotype was seen a few times. The gene calls are TRBV4-3 and TRBJ2-3; 7 bases are shared with TRBD2. Germline V gene data show CDR1 as LGHNA and CDR2 as YSLEER. J was trimmed by 0 bases and V by 4 bases; bases with no gene match: 7. The CDR3 has 16 amino acids. The CDR3 nucleotides read TGCGCCAGCAGCCTATCTAGCGGCTCTAGCACAGATACGCAGTATTTT. Translated: CASSLSSGSSTDTQYF.

V gene TRBV5-6 combines with J gene TRBJ1-5; D not certain. Germline CDR1 SGHDT, CDR2 YYEEEE. The CDR3 totals 14 residues. V was cut by 2 bases and J by 1 base, with 7 bases left in between. DNA for the CDR3: TGTGCCAGCAGCTTTCGACGGAGCAATCAGCCCCAGCATTTT. It specifies CASSFRRSNQPQHF. The complete variable domain, with remaining parts taken from reference TRBV5-6 and TRBJ1-5, reads DAGVTQSPTHLIKTRGQQVTLRCSPKSGHDTVSWYQQALGQGPQFIFQYYEEEERQRGNFPDRFSGHQFPNYSSELNVNALLLGDSALYLCASSFRRSNQPQHFGDGTRLSIL.

The gene calls are TRBV11-3 and TRBJ2-5; TRBD2 agrees at 8 bases. CDR1 is SGHNT, CDR2 YENEEA, per germline. V shed 2 bases, J shed 7 bases, and the junction held 6 bases outside the gene matches. This CDR3 is built from 14 residues. CDR3 sequence: CASSLREGGGTQYF. The CDR3 DNA reads TGTGCCAGCAGCTTACGGGAGGGCGGGGGGACCCAGTACTTC.

The rearrangement links TRBV20-1 to TRBJ2-5, with D perhaps assigned TRBD1 or TRBD2 (5 bases each). Germline V gene data show CDR1 as DFQATT and CDR2 as SNEGSKA (reference sequence). The V end was cut by 3 bases, the J end by 7 bases, with 24 bases between. There are 16 residues in the CDR3. CDR3 loop: CSASSGTALFKGTQYF. The CDR3 DNA sequence: TGCAGTGCTAGTTCTGGGACGGCCCTCTTCAAGGGGACCCAGTACTTC.

The rearrangement uses TRBV6-2 or TRBV6-3 and TRBJ2-7; TRBD1 matches 9 bases. Germline-derived CDR1 and CDR2 are MNHEY and SVGEGT. V shed 6 bases, J shed 9 bases, and the junction held 6 bases outside the gene matches. This CDR3 region has 12 residues. This CDR3 is CASSTGQGPQYF. The DNA of the CDR3 is TGTGCCAGCAGCACGGGACAGGGTCCGCAGTACTTC.

The sample holds a few counts of this clonotype. This sequence joins TRBV10-2 and TRBJ2-4; D not resolved. V was trimmed by 7 bases and J by 0 bases, leaving 13 bases between them. Per the germline V gene, CDR1 is WSHSY and CDR2 is SAAADI. This CDR3 comprises 15 residues. The CDR3 loop is CASTGDSLAKNIQYF. CDR3 nucleotide sequence: TGCGCCAGCACAGGAGATTCCCTAGCCAAAAACATTCAGTACTTC.

The chain has TRBV28 and TRBJ2-1; a weak D match, TRBD2 (5 bases). The CDR3 has 15 residues. CDR1 is MDHEN, CDR2 SYDVKM, per germline. Trimming shortened V by 7 bases and J by 4 bases, and 17 bases separated the two germline ends. The DNA for the CDR3 is TGTGCCAGCACCTTGGCCGGACTCCAATACAATGAGCAGTTCTTC. Its protein is CASTLAGLQYNEQFF.

The chain combines TRBV4-3 with TRBJ2-5, with unresolved D. This CDR3 spans 15 amino acids. Germline CDR1 is LGHNA and CDR2 is YSLEER. V was shortened by 0 bases and J by 1 base, with 9 bases between the two germline ends. CDR3 residues: CASSQDRTGQETQYF. The DNA of the CDR3 is TGCGCCAGCAGCCAAGATCGGACGGGCCAAGAGACCCAGTACTTC.

The rearrangement links TRBV12-5 to TRBJ2-2; 7 bases map to TRBD1. J lost 4 bases, V lost 1 base, and 9 bases had no gene match. The CDR3 has 17 residues. CDR1 and CDR2 (germline): LGHNT, FRNRAP. The CDR3 DNA is TGTGCTAGTGGTTTGGCTACCGGGACAGACGTCACCGGGGAGCTGTTTTTT. The encoded protein is CASGLATGTDVTGELFF.